Given below is one TCR beta chain in context. Its antigen is currently not known. Per-base qualities were not stored, and no clone one base away is much larger. Receptor amplification or capture employed the immunoSEQ multiplex PCR assay. For the multiplex PCR, a mixture combining 60 forward primers for TCR Vbeta segments and 13 reverse primers for TCR Jbeta segments was used. Amplification of the CDR3 region of rearranged TCR beta genes was performed with a multiplex PCR assay on genomic DNA. Amplified TCR beta libraries were sequenced as 87-base-pair reads on the Illumina HiSeq System. Per the authors' processing: In a later analysis, tens of millions of unique TCR beta chains were counted across the 650 to 700 repertoires, and about 9.9 million of these chains were shared by at least two donors. A nearest-neighbor algorithm error-corrected the raw reads and collapsed the reads into unique sequences, merging closely related sequences to remove PCR and sequencing errors. Alignment of CDR3 sequences to IMGT reference sequences was used to assign V, D and J gene segments. For a sequence to be retained, a match of at least six nucleotides to both a V gene segment and a J gene segment was required. Rearrangements were called productive when the CDR3 lacked stop codons and stayed in frame with V and J; all others were non-productive. Following IMGT convention, CDR3 was defined as the stretch from the second conserved V-encoded cysteine up to the conserved J-encoded phenylalanine. The earlier analysis of about 500 of the donors excluded sequences that lacked an unambiguous match to a single V gene segment. An earlier analysis of some 500 of the donors classified V segments as functional when productive rearrangements were above 56.7% and as segregating when the standard deviation between donors was above 5%. A statistical classification framework was built for diagnosing cytomegalovirus status from the catalog of TCR beta chain sequences. V and J gene assignment, in a later analysis, came from comparing TCR nucleotide sequences with IMGT/GENE-DB human TR gene sequences. A later analysis assigned CDR3 sequences and most-parsimonious VDJ recombination scenarios with the TCRdist pipeline. In a later analysis, every TCR beta chain was defined by the combination of its CDR3 amino acid sequence and its V-gene family, and reads without a unique V-gene family were dropped. To address suspected cross-contamination and a sequencing artifact, a later analysis removed approximately 600 highly shared, low-generation-probability nucleotide sequences. In a later analysis, a clonal expansion index for each public chain was calculated from normalized within-repertoire ranks of inferred template counts. A later analysis computed generation probabilities with a VDJ recombination model fitted to out-of-frame rearrangements, and checked the results against IGoR. Hypergeometric tests were used in a later analysis to score TCR-TCR, TCR-HLA and TCR-CMV co-occurrence, with a repertoire-size bias correction applied to the TCR pairs. In a later analysis, false discovery rates were estimated by permuting HLA or CMV assignments 20 times. A later analysis grouped co-occurring TCRs with DBSCAN, adding TCRdist sequence similarity when clustering within HLA-allele-positive subsets. Repertoires with fewer than 30,000 or more than 120,000 public chains were left out of co-occurrence clustering, as were five repertoires with anomalous nucleotide sharing. As stored in TCRdb, this immuneACCESS dataset retains in-frame rearrangements with V and J assigned. A fraction of the clones does not appear; measured against another copy, unresolved V genes explain less than half of the discrepancy, and the remainder lacks a known reason. That table supplies the V and J calls and clone size; D and trimming were determined from the DNA. The sample data list hundreds of thousands of clones, and roughly 80% of these were observed just once. In total, the top ten clones hold 2.9% of the sample.

The cohort consisted of hundreds of healthy bone marrow donors. At the time of sampling, all cohort members were nominally healthy, though unrecorded immune exposures were likely present. The donor was CMV seronegative and belonged to the group of around 400 seronegative cohort members. A peripheral blood sample was provided by each donor, and peripheral blood mononuclear cells were used for TCR beta sequencing. The Qiagen DNeasy Blood Extraction Kit was used to extract genomic DNA from the blood cell samples. This sample stems from a study of cytomegalovirus exposure and HLA in healthy donors (dated by TCRdb to 2016 to 2017). Describing the broader study: In an earlier analysis of around 540 of the donors, under 300 Gb of sequence data and roughly 100 million unique TCR beta sequences from about 179 million T cells were reported. Genome-wide SNP genotypes for about 60% of the roughly 670 donors were used in a later genetic analysis, which treated that subset as a discovery cohort. The study combined high-throughput TCR immunosequencing, statistical association of individual TCRs with disease status, and machine learning to predict cytomegalovirus infection status. Of the roughly 400 genotyped donors, over 65% fell in the genetic ancestry cluster associated with self-reported Caucasian donors. Donor age, sex, ethnicity and CMV serostatus were compiled together with the repertoire data. Along with the approximately 670-subject first cohort, a separate validation cohort of over a hundred different subjects was used. Several DR-DQ haplotypes were treated as single units for association and clustering because of strong linkage in the cohort. The study aimed to test whether signatures of past pathogen exposure could be identified by cataloging public T cell receptors. Among a few hundred genotyped donors of the cohort, an average of about 240,000 unique TCR beta nucleotide sequences were sequenced per donor, about a sixth of them non-productive. To study patterns of TCR occurrence, a later analysis re-analyzed previously published TCR beta repertoires from several hundred donors and added high-resolution HLA genotyping. Roughly 300 gigabases of sequencing data and 75 million to 85 million unique TCR sequences made up an early release that covered roughly 670 HLA-typed donors. Every repertoire in the discovery cohort had been generated on one and the same sequencing platform. The number of donors typed differed by locus, with 629-630 for A, B, C, DRB1 and DQB1, around 500 for DQA1, approximately 570 for DPA1, and roughly 450 for DPB1. The T cell repertoires of under 700 subjects were profiled by immunosequencing and related to cytomegalovirus serostatus. HLA typing covered class I and class II loci at four-digit resolution. To decide whether each TCR beta V gene segment behaved as functional or pseudogenic, an earlier analysis of some 580 of the donors relied on high-throughput TCR beta sequencing. Rather than drawing on any new phenotypic data, the later analysis identified candidate immune exposures from TCR beta sequences and the way those sequences occurred across donors. The paper as a whole reports these results and caveats: The earlier analysis of about 600 of the donors excluded roughly 17 rarely observed V segments, including chromosome 9 orphons, because counts were too low. Most TCR sequences were observed very rarely across donors, whereas some public TCRs were present in many individuals. A group of highly shared sequence variants was considered likely to be a technical artifact of the sequencing pipeline. Because HLA typing was missing for some donors at each locus, association tests included only the typed subset. Three of the identified cytomegalovirus-associated TCR beta chains were confirmed in vitro to be specific for cytomegalovirus antigens. In a later genetic analysis, a missense DCLRE1C variant was associated with V-gene and J-gene trimming of TCR beta chains, and the association was replicated in an independent cohort. In both the original and validation cohorts, the classifier was reported to diagnose cytomegalovirus status with high specificity and sensitivity. Only TCR beta chains were sequenced in this cohort, and the absence of alpha or paired-chain data limited detectable features. Assigning TCR associations to individual alleles was difficult when HLA alleles, especially DR and DQ, strongly co-occurred. The presence/absence analyses assumed that sequencing depth was roughly uniform across donors, and that assumption may not be true. A later analysis found that HLA-associated TCR beta chains were more clonally expanded and had lower generation probabilities than equally common non-associated chains. For the cohort, immune exposure information was limited to CMV serostatus. In the study, some 180 TCR beta chains were listed as associated with cytomegalovirus. At a false discovery rate of 0.05, a later analysis linked some 17,000 TCR beta sequences to specific HLA alleles. A later genetic analysis reported fewer N-insertions in productive TCRs among donors in an Asian-associated ancestry cluster than the roughly 700-donor mean. The authors suggested that the approach could potentially be generalized to other disease states and immunological phenotypes. In an earlier analysis of about 540 of the donors, most TCR beta V segments were observed in productive rearrangements about 90% or about 30% of the time, broadly matching IMGT annotations. In a later analysis, TCR association rates were found to vary across HLA loci, with the most associated TCRs seen for DRB1 alleles and the fewest for HLA-C alleles. Linkage disequilibrium might explain the correlated functional status among segregating V segments, but an unknown experimental factor could not be excluded. In a later analysis, several top co-occurrence clusters were reported to appear linked to parvovirus B19, influenza, CMV and Epstein-Barr virus. In a later analysis, most CMV-associated TCR beta chains were found to appear HLA-restricted, with HLA associations seemingly driven largely by CMV exposure. A further reported finding was that TCR beta sequences accurately predicted the HLA-A and HLA-B alleles for most subjects in the first cohort. The 87-base-pair reads could not distinguish some IMGT-functional V segments, including TRBV6-2 and TRBV6-3, so those segments were excluded.

CDR3 length: 15 amino acids, cysteine to phenylalanine. Only the CDR3 DNA stays, 45 bases, in frame from base 1. V loses 10 bases at its end and J loses 0 bases; junction bases beyond the gene matches: 5. CDR1 and CDR2, per the germline V gene (reference sequence), are LNHDA and SQIVND. The TCR sequence derives from a man aged 25 to 40 in good health and CMV-seronegative. The V and J segments used are TRBV19 and TRBJ2-7; 14 bases in the junction line up with TRBD2. The sample consisted of PBMCs. The DNA sequence reads TGTGCCACCCCGACTAGCGGGGGGGCCTCCTACGAGCAGTACTTC. This translates into CATPTSGGASYEQYF.